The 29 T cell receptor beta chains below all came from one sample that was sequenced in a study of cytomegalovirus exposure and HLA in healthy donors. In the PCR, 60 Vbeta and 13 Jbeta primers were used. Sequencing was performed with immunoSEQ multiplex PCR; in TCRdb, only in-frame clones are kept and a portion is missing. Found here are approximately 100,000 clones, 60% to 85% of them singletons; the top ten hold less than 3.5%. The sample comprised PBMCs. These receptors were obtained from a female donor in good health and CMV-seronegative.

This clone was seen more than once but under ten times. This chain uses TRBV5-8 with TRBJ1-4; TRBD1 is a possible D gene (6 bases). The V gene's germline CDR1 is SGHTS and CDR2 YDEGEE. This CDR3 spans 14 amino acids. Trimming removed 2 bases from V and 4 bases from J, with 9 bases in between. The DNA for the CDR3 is TGTGCCAGCAGCTTCCTACAGGGTAATGAAAAACTGTTTTTT. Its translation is CASSFLQGNEKLFF.

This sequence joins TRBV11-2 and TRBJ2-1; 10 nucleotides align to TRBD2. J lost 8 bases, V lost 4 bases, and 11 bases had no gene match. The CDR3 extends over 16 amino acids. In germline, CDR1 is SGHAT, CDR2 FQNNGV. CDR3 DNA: TGTGCCAGCAGCTCCTACCCAGAGCGGGGGGGTTATGAGCAGTTCTTC. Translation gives CASSSYPERGGYEQFF.

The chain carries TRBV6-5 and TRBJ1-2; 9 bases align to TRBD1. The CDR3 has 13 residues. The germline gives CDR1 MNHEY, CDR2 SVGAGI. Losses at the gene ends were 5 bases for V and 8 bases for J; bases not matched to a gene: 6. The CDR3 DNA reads TGTGCCAGCAGTGCAAGCGGGACAGGGGGCTACACCTTC. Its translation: CASSASGTGGYTF.

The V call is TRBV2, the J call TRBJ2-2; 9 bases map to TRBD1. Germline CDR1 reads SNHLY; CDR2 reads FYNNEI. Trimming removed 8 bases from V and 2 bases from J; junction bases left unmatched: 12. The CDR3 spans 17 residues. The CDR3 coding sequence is TGTGCCAGCCAGAGGAGTTGGGACAGGGTAAACACCGGGGAGCTGTTTTTT. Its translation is CASQRSWDRVNTGELFF.

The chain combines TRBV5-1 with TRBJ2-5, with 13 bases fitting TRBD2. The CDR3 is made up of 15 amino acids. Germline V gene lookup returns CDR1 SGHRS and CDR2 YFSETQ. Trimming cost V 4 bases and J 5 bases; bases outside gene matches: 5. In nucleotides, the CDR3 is TGCGCCAGCAGCACGGGGACTAGCGGGGAGGAGACCCAGTACTTC. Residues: CASSTGTSGEETQYF. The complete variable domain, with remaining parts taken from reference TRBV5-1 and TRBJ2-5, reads KAGVTQTPRYLIKTRGQQVTLSCSPISGHRSVSWYQQTPGQGLQFLFEYFSETQRNKGNFPGRFSGRQFSNSRSEMNVSTLELGDSALYLCASSTGTSGEETQYFGPGTRLLVL.

In DNA, the CDR3 is TGCAGCTCACGCGGAGTCGGCGGGGAGCTAGAGACCCAGTACTTC. Protein product: CSSRGVGGELETQYF. This chain joins TRBV29-1 and TRBJ2-5; possibly TRBD2 for D (6 bases). The ends were cut back, 8 bases at V and 4 bases at J, with 23 bases in the middle. The germline gives CDR1 SQVTM, CDR2 ANQGSEA. The CDR3 is 15 residues long.

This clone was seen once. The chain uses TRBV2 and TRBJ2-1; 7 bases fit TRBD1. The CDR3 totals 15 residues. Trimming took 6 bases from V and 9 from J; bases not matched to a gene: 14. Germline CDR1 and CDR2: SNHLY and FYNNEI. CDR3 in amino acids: CASSFSGQKVIEQFF. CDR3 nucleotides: TGTGCCAGCAGCTTCTCGGGACAGAAGGTAATTGAGCAGTTCTTC. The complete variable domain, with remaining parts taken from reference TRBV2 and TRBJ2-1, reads EPEVTQTPSHQVTQMGQEVILRCVPISNHLYFYWYRQILGQKVEFLVSFYNNEISEKSEIFDDQFSVERPDGSNFTLKIRSTKLEDSAMYFCASSFSGQKVIEQFFGPGTRLTVL.

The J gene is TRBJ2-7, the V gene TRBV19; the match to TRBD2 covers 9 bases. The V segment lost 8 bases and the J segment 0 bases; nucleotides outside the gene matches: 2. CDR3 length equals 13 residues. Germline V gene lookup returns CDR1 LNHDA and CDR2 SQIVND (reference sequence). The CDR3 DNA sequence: TGTGCCAGTTCGGGACTAGCCTCCTACGAGCAGTACTTC. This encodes CASSGLASYEQYF.

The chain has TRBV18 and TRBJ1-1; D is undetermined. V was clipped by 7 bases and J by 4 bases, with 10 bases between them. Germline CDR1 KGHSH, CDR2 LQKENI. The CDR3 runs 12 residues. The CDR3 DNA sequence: TGTGCCAGCTGGGCCGATCCCACTGAAGCTTTCTTT. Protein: CASWADPTEAFF. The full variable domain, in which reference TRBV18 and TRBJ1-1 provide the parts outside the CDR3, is NAGVMQNPRHLVRRRGQEARLRCSPMKGHSHVYWYRQLPEEGLKFMVYLQKENIIDESGMPKERFSAEFPKEGPSILRIQQVVRGDSAAYFCASWADPTEAFFGQGTRLTVV.

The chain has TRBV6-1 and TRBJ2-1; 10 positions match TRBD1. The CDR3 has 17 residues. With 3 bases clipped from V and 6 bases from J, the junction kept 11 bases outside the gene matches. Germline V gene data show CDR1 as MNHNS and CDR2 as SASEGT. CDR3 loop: CASSDKIDRGRGNEQFF. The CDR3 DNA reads TGTGCCAGCAGTGATAAAATCGACAGGGGGCGCGGCAATGAGCAGTTCTTC.

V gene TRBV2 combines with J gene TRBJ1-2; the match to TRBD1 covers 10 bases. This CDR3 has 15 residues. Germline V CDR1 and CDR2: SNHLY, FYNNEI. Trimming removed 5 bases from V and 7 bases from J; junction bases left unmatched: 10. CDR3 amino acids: CASSPRTGGFGGYTF. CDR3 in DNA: TGTGCCAGCAGTCCAAGGACAGGGGGATTTGGTGGCTACACCTTC.

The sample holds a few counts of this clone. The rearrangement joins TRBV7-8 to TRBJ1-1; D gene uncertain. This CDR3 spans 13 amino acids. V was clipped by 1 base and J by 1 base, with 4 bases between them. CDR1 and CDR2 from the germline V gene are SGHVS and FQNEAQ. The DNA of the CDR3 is TGTGCCAGCAGCTTAGGACAGAACACTGAAGCTTTCTTT. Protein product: CASSLGQNTEAFF.

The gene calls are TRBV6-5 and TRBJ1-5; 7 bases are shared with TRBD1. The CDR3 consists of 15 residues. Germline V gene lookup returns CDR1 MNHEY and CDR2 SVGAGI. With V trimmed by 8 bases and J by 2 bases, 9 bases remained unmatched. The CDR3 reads CASGARGRGNQPQHF. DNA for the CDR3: TGTGCCAGCGGCGCAAGGGGGCGCGGCAATCAGCCCCAGCATTTT.

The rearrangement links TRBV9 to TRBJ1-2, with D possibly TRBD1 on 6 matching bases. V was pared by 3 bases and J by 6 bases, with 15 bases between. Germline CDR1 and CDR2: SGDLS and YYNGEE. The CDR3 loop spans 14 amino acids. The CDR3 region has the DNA TGTGCCAGCAGCGAGGGACACCTTAGGAATGGCTACACCTTC. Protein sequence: CASSEGHLRNGYTF. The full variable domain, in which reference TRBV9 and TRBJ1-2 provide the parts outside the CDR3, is DSGVTQTPKHLITATGQRVTLRCSPRSGDLSVYWYQQSLDQGLQFLIQYYNGEERAKGNILERFSAQQFPDLHSELNLSSLELGDSALYFCASSEGHLRNGYTFGSGTRLTVV.

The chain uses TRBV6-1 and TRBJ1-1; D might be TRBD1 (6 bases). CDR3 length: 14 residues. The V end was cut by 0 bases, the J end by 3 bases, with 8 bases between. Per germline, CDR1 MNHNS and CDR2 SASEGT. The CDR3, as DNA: TGTGCCAGCAGTGAAGCCGCAGGGGACACTGAAGCTTTCTTT. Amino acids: CASSEAAGDTEAFF.

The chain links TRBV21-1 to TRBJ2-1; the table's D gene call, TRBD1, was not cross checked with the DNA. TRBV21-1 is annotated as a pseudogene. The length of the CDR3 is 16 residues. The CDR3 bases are TGTGCCAGCAGCGCGGGTCGGGGACAGGGGGCGCCAGGGGCGTTCTTC. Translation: CASSAGRGQGAPGAFF.

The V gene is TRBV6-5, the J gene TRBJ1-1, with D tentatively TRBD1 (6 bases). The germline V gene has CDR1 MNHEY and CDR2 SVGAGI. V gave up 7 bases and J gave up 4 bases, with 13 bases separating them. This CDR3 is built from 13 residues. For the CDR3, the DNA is TGTGCCAGCACCGAGAGGGACACCACTGAAGCTTTCTTT. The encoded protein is CASTERDTTEAFF.

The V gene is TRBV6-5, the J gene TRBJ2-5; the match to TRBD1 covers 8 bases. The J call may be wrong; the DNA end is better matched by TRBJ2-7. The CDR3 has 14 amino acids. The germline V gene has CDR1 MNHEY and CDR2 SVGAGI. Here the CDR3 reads CASSPWTGPNEQYF. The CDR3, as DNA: TGTGCCAGCAGTCCCTGGACAGGGCCGAACGAGCAGTACTTC.

In DNA, the CDR3 is TGTGCCAGCAGGCCGGGACAGCTTAACACTGAAGCTTTCTTT. It translates to CASRPGQLNTEAFF. The rearrangement links TRBV2 to TRBJ1-1; 7 bases are shared with TRBD1. V lost 6 bases, J lost 2 bases, and 6 bases stayed unmatched. This CDR3 has 14 residues. Germline CDR1 is SNHLY and CDR2 is FYNNEI.

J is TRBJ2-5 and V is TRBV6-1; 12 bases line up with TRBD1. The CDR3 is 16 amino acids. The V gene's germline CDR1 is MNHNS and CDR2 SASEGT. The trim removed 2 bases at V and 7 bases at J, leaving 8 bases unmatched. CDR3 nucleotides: TGTGCCAGCAGTGAAACCGGCCCGGGACAGGGGGCGACCCAGTACTTC. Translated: CASSETGPGQGATQYF.

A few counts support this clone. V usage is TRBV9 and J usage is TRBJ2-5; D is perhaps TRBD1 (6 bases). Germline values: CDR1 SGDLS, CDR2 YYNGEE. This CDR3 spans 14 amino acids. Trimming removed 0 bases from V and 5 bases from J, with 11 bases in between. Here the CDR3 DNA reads TGTGCCAGCAGCGTAGGGACAGTGGGGGAGACCCAGTACTTC. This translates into CASSVGTVGETQYF.

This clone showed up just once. CDR3 bases: TGCAGCGTTGAAGGCCGGACAGGCGGTGAGCAGTTCTTC. Protein: CSVEGRTGGEQFF. The chain couples TRBV29-1 to TRBJ2-1; 7 nucleotides agree with TRBD1. CDR1 is SQVTM, CDR2 ANQGSEA, per germline. The junction had 6 bases not matched to a gene; V was cut back by 1 base and J by 9 bases. CDR3 length: 13 amino acids.

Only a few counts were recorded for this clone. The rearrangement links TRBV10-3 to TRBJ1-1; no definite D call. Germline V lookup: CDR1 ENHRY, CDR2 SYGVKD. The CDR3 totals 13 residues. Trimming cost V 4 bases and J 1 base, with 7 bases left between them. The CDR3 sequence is CAISGTANTEAFF. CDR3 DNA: TGTGCCATCAGTGGCACAGCGAACACTGAAGCTTTCTTT.

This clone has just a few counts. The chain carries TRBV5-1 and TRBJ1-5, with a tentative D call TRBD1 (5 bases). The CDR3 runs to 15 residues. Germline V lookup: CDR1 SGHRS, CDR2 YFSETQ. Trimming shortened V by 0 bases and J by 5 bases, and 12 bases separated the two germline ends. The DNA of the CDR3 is TGCGCCAGCAGCTTGGCTGGGGGGTATCATCAGCCCCAGCATTTT. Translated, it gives CASSLAGGYHQPQHF.

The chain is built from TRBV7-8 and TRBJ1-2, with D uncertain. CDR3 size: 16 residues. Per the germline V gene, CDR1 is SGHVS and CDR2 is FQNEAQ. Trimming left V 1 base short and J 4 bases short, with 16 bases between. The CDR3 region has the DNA TGTGCCAGCAGCTTAGAGCATGAGGGAGAGGGCTATGGCTACACCTTC. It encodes CASSLEHEGEGYGYTF.

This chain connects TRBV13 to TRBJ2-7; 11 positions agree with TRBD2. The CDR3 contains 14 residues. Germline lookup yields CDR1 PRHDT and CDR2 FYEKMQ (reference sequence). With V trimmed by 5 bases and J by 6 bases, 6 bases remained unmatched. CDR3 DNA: TGTGCCAGCAGCCCGGGACTAGCGGTGGGCGAGCAGTACTTC. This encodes CASSPGLAVGEQYF.

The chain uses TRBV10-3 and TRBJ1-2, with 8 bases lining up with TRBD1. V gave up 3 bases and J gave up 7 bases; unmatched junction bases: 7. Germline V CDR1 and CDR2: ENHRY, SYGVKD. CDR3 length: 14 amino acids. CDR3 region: CAISERDTGGGYTF. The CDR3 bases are TGTGCCATCAGTGAAAGGGATACAGGGGGTGGCTACACCTTC.

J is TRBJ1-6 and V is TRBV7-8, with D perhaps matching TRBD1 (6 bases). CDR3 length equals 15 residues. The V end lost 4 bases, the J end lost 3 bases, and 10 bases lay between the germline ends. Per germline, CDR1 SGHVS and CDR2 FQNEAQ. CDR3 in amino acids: CASSSTGLYNSPLHF. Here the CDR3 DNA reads TGTGCCAGCAGCTCGACAGGTCTCTATAATTCACCCCTCCACTTT.

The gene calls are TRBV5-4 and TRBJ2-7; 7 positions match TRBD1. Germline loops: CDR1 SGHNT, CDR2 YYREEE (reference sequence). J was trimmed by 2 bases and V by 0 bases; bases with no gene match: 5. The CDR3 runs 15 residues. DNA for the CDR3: TGTGCCAGCAGCTTGGCCACAGGGGCCACCTACGAGCAGTACTTC. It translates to CASSLATGATYEQYF.